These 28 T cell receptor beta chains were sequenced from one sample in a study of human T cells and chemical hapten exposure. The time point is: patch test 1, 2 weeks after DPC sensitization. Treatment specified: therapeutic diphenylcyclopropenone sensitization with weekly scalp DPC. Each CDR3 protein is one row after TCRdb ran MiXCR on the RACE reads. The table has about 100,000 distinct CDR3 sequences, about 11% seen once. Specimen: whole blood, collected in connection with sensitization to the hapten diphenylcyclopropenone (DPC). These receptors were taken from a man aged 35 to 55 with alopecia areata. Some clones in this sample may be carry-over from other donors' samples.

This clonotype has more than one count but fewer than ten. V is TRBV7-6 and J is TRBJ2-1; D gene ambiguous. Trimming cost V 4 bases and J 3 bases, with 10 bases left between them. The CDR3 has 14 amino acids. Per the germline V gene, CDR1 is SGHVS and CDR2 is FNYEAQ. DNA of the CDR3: TGTGCCAGCAGCTACAGATCTGGCTACAATGAGCAGTTCTTC. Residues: CASSYRSGYNEQFF.

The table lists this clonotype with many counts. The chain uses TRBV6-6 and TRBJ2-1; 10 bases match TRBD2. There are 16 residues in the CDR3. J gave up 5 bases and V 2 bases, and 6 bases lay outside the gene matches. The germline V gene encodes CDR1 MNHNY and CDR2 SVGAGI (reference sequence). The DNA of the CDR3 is TGTGCCAGCAGTTACCCCCTAGCGGGAGATAACAATGAGCAGTTCTTC. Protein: CASSYPLAGDNNEQFF.

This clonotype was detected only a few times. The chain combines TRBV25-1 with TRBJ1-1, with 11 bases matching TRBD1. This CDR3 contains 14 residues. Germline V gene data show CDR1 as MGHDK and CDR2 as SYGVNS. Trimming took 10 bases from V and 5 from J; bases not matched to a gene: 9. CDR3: CATMGQGDPTEAFF. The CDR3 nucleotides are TGTGCCACCATGGGACAGGGGGATCCTACTGAAGCTTTCTTT.

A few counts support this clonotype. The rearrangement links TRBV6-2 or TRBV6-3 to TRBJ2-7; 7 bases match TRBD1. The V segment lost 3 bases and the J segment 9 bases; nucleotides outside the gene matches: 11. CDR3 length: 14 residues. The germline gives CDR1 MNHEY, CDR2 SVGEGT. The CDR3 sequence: CASSYSTGTARQYV. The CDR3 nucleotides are TGTGCCAGCAGTTATTCAACCGGGACAGCTAGGCAGTACGTC.

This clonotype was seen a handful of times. CDR3 coding DNA: TGTGCCAGCAGTAATTTAGCGGGACACTCCTACAATGAGCAGTTCTTC. Protein: CASSNLAGHSYNEQFF. V is TRBV27 and J is TRBJ2-1; 8 bases fit TRBD2. The CDR3 has 16 amino acids. The germline V gene has CDR1 MNHEY and CDR2 SMNVEV (reference sequence). With V trimmed by 5 bases and J by 0 bases, 6 bases remained unmatched.

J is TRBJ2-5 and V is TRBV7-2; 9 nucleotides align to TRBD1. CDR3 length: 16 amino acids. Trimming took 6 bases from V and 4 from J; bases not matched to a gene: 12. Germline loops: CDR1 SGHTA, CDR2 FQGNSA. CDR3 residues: CASRSGRQGVGETQYF. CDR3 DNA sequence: TGTGCCAGCAGATCCGGTCGACAGGGGGTAGGAGAGACCCAGTACTTC.

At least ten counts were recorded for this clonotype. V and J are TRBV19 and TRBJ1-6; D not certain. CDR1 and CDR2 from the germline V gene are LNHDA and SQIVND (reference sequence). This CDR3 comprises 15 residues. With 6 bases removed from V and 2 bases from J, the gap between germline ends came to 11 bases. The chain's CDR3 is CASSNAGAYNSPLHF. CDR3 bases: TGTGCCAGTAGCAATGCGGGAGCCTATAATTCACCCCTCCACTTT.

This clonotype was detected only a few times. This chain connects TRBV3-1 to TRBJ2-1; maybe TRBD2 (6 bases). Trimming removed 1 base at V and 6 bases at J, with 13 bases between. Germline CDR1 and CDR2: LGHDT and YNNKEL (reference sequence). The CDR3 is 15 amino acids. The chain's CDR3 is CASSQAGAPINEQFF. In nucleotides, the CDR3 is TGTGCCAGCAGCCAAGCGGGAGCCCCCATCAATGAGCAGTTCTTC.

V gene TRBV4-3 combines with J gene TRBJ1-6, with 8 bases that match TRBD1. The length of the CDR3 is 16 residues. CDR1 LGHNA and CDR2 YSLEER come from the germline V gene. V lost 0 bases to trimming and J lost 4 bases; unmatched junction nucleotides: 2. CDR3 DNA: TGCGCCAGCAGCCAAGAGGACAGGGCATATAATTCACCCCTCCACTTT. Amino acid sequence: CASSQEDRAYNSPLHF.

The CDR3 protein is CASSQPGQTNYGYTF. CDR3 in DNA: TGTGCCAGCAGCCAGCCTGGACAGACCAACTATGGCTACACCTTC. The chain recombines TRBV9 with TRBJ1-2, with D perhaps matching TRBD1 (6 bases). The V gene lost 4 bases and the J gene lost 2 bases, with 15 bases spanning the gap. CDR1 and CDR2 from the germline V gene are SGDLS and YYNGEE. The CDR3 is 15 residues long.

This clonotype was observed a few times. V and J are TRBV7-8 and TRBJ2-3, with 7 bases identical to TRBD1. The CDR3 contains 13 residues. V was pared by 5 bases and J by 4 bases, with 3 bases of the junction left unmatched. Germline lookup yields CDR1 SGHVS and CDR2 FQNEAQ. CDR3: CASSPTGPDTQYF. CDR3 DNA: TGTGCCAGCAGCCCGACAGGGCCAGATACGCAGTATTTT.

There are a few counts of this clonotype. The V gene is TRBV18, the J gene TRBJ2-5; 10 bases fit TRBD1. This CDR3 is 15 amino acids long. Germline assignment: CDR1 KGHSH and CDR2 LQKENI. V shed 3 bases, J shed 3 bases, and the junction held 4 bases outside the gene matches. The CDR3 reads CASSPTGTGEETQYF. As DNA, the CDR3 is TGTGCCAGCTCACCCACCGGGACAGGGGAAGAGACCCAGTACTTC.

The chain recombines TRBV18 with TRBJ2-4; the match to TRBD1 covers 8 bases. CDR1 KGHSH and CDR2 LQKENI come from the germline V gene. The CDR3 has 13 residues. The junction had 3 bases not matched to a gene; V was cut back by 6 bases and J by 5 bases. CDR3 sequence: CASSGQGQNIQYF. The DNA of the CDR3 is TGTGCCAGCTCCGGACAGGGACAAAACATTCAGTACTTC.

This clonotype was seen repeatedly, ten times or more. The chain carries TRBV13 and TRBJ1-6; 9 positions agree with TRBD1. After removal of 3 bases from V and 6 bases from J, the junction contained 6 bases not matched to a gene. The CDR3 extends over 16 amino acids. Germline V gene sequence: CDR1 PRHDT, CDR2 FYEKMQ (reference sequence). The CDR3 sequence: CASSFGQGIGNSPLHF. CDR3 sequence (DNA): TGTGCCAGCAGCTTTGGACAGGGGATAGGTAATTCACCCCTCCACTTT.

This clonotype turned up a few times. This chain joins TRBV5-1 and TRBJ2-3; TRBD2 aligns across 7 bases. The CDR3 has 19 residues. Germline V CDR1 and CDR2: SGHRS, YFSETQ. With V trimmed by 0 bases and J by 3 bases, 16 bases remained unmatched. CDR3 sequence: CASSLGSRAGVDSTDTQYF. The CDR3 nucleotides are TGCGCCAGCAGCTTGGGCTCCCGGGCGGGAGTTGATTCTACAGATACGCAGTATTTT.

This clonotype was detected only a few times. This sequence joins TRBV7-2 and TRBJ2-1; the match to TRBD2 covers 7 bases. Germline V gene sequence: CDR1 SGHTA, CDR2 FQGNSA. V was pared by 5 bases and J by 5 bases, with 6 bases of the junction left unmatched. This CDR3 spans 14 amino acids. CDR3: CASSLPGGDNEQFF. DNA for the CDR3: TGTGCCAGCAGCCTTCCGGGAGGCGACAATGAGCAGTTCTTC.

CDR3 sequence (DNA): TGTGCCAGCAGCCAAGCGGTTGGACTGAGCACCGGGGAGCTGTTTTTT. Encoded protein: CASSQAVGLSTGELFF. The chain employs TRBV3-1 and TRBJ2-2; D is perhaps TRBD2 (5 bases). The CDR3 loop spans 16 amino acids. Per germline, CDR1 LGHDT and CDR2 YNNKEL (reference sequence). V gave up 1 base and J gave up 4 bases, with 13 bases separating them.

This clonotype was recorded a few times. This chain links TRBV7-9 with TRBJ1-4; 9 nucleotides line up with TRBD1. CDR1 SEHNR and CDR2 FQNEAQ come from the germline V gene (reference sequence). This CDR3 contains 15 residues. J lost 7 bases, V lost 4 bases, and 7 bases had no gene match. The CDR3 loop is CASSSTGGYGEKLFF. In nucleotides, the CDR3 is TGTGCCAGCAGCTCGACAGGGGGTTACGGTGAAAAACTGTTTTTT.

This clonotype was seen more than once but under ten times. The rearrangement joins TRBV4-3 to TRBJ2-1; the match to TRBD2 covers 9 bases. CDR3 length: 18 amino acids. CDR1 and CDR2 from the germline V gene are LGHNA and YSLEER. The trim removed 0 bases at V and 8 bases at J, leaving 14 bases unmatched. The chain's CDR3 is CASSQDTPRLAGRHEQFF. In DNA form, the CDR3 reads TGCGCCAGCAGCCAAGATACCCCCCGGCTAGCGGGAAGGCATGAGCAGTTCTTC.

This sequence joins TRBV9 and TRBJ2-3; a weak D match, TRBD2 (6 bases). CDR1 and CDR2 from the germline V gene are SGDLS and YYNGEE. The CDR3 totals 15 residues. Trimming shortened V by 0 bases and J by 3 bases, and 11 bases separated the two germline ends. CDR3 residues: CASSVGTTPTDTQYF. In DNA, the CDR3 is TGTGCCAGCAGCGTAGGGACTACGCCGACAGATACGCAGTATTTT.

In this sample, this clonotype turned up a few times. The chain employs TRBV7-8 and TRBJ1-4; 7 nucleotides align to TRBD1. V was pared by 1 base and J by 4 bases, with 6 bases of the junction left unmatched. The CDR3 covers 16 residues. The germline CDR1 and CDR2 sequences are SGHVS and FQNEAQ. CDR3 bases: TGTGCCAGCAGCTTAGGACAGGGCGTTGGTAATGAAAAACTGTTTTTT. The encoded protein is CASSLGQGVGNEKLFF.

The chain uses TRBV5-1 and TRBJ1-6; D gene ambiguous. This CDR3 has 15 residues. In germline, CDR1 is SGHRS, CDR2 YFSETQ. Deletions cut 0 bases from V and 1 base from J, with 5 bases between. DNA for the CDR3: TGCGCCAGCAGCTTGGAAGGATCCTATAATTCACCCCTCCACTTT. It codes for CASSLEGSYNSPLHF.

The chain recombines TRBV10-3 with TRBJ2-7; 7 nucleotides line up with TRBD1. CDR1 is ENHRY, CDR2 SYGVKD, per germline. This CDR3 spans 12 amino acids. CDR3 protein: CTISEGQWEQYV. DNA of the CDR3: TGTACCATCAGCGAGGGACAGTGGGAGCAGTACGTC.

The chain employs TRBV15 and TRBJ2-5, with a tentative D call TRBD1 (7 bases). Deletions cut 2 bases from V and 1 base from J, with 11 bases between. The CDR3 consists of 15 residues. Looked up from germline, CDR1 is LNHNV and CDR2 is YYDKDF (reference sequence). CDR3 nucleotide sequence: TGTGCCACCAGCAGACAGGGGGGCCCCCAAGAGACCCAGTACTTC. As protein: CATSRQGGPQETQYF.

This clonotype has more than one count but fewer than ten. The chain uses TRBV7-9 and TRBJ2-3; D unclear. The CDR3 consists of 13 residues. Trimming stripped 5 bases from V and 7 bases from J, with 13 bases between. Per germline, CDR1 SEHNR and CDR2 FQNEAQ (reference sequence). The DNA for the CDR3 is TGTGCCAGCAGCCGAGCCGAGACCCATACGCAGTATTTT. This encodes CASSRAETHTQYF.

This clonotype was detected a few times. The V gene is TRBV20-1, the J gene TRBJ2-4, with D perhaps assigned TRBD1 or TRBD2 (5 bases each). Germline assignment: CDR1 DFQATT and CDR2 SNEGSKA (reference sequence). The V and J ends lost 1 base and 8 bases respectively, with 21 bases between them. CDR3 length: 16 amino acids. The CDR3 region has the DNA TGCAGTGCTAGAGCCTTTCCGGGACCCCTAAGAGACATTCAGTACTTC. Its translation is CSARAFPGPLRDIQYF.

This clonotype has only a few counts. CDR3 sequence: CSVERGGRGETQYF. The CDR3 region has the DNA TGCAGCGTTGAACGAGGGGGGCGGGGAGAGACCCAGTACTTC. This chain links TRBV29-1 with TRBJ2-5; D possibly uses TRBD1 or TRBD2 (6 bases each). Germline-derived CDR1 and CDR2 are SQVTM and ANQGSEA. V lost 2 bases to trimming and J lost 4 bases, with 14 bases between them. The length of the CDR3 is 14 residues.

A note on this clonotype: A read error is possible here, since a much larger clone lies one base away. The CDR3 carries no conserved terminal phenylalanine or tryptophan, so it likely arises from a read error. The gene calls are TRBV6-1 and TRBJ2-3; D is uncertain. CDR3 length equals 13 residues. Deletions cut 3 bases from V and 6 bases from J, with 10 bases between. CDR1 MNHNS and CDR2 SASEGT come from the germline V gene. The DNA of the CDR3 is TGTGCCAGCAGTGATGCTCCCCGGGATACGCAGTATATT. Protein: CASSDAPRDTQYI.